This TCR beta chain was recorded in a study of STAT5B mutations in CD4+ large granular lymphocyte leukemia. Per germline, CDR1 SGHNT and CDR2 YYREEE (reference sequence). This CDR3 has 14 residues. V dropped 4 bases and J dropped 3; count of bases not matched to a gene: 4. Buffy coats from healthy blood donors served as controls. Generated by immunoSEQ multiplex PCR, the TCRdb table keeps only in-frame clones and is missing some. The sample has some 21,000 clones, less than 80% seen once. Sample: CD4+ T cells from blood buffy coats. The rearrangement links TRBV5-4 to TRBJ2-3, with 8 bases lining up with TRBD2. This clonotype was obtained from a human donor in good health. The chain's CDR3 is CASSPGGRTDTQYF. CDR3 nucleotides: TGTGCCAGCAGCCCGGGGGGGAGAACAGATACGCAGTATTTT.